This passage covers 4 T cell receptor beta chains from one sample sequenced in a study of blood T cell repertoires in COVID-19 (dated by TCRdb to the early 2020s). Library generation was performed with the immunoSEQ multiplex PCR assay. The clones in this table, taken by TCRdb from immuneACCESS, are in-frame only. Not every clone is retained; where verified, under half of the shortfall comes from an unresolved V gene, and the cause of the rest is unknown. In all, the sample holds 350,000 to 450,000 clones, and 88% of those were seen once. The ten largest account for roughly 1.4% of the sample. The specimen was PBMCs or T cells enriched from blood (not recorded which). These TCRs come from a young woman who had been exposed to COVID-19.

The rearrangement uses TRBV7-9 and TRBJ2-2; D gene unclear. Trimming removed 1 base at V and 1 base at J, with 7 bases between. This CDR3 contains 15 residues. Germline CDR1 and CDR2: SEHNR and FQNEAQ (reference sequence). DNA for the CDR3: TGTGCCAGCAGCTTAGGAGGCCTGAACACCGGGGAGCTGTTTTTT. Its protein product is CASSLGGLNTGELFF.

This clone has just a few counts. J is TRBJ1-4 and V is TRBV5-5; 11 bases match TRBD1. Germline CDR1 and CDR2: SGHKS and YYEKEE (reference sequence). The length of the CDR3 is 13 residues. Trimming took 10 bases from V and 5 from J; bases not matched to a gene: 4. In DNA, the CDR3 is TGTGCCGGACAGGGGGCGCCCAATGAAAAACTGTTTTTT. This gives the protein CAGQGAPNEKLFF. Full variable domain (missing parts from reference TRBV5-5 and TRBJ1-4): DAGVTQSPTHLIKTRGQQVTLRCSPISGHKSVSWYQQVLGQGPQFIFQYYEKEERGRGNFPDRFSARQFPNYSSELNVNALLLGDSALYLCAGQGAPNEKLFFGSGTQLSVL.

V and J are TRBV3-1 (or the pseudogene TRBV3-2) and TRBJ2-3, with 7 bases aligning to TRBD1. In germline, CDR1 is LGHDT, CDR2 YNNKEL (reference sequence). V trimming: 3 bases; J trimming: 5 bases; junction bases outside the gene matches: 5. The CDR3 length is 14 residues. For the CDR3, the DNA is TGTGCCAGCAGCCATACAGGGGAAGGAGATACGCAGTATTTT. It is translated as CASSHTGEGDTQYF.

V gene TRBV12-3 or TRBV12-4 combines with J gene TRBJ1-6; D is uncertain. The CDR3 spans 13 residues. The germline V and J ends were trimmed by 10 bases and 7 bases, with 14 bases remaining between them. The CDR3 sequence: CATLGGGNSPLHF. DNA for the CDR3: TGTGCCACATTGGGAGGCGGGAATTCACCCCTCCACTTT.